This TCR beta chain was obtained from a study of T cell repertoires in cytomegalovirus infection (dated by TCRdb to the late 2010s). The study in broad terms: Donor HLA type was relevant to the analysis, because carriage of CMV infection together with the matching HLA type was indicated by public TCR beta signatures. Overall results and qualifications from the work: The ex vivo response was dominated by HLA-C-restricted CMV-specific TCR beta clonotypes, which also provided the single most frequent clonotype in two of eight donors. Cumulative frequency of public TCR beta family members discriminated carriers of CMV infection plus the relevant HLA type in this cohort and an independent approximately 340-donor cohort.

The CDR3 runs 16 residues from the cysteine to the phenylalanine. Of the read, only the CDR3 DNA is kept; its 48 bases are in frame from base 1. After removal of 0 bases from V and 3 bases from J, the junction retains 7 bases not matched to a gene. Per the germline V gene, SGDLS is the CDR1 and YYNGEE is the CDR2. The run used an Illumina HiSeq 1500. Through fastp at Q25 and MiXCR, TCRdb rebuilt clones from the public reads, retaining in-frame beta chains. Duplicate CDR3 protein sequences are folded into a single record with the most common DNA and genes. For this sample the table gives 110,000 to 150,000 distinct CDR3 sequences, of which about 6.5% were detected only once. Roughly 18% of the sample rests with the top ten. This clonotype was found a few times. The target of this receptor is not known. Qualities for individual bases were not recorded, and no much larger clone is one base off.

Sequenced sample: PBMCs. The receptor comes from a human donor in good health (CMV status not recorded). Some clones in this sample may be carry-over from other donors' samples. Here the chain combines TRBV9 and TRBJ2-3, with 7 bases in between that match TRBD2. The CDR3: CASSVAGGGFTDTQYF. The bases are TGTGCCAGCAGCGTAGCCGGCGGGGGTTTTACAGATACGCAGTATTTT. Joined to the reference TRBV9 and TRBJ2-3 proteins, this CDR3 gives the full variable domain: DSGVTQTPKHLITATGQRVTLRCSPRSGDLSVYWYQQSLDQGLQFLIQYYNGEERAKGNILERFSAQQFPDLHSELNLSSLELGDSALYFCASSVAGGGFTDTQYFGPGTRLTVL.